A selection of T cell receptor beta chains follows, all from one sample in a study of blood T cell repertoires in COVID-19. This table comes from immunoSEQ multiplex PCR, and its TCRdb copy is limited to in-frame clones, with some not included. This sample has about 340,000 clones, with roughly 90% found just once. Sequencing input: peripheral blood. The receptors come from a woman in her sixties or seventies with COVID-19, enrolled during active disease. CDR3s include the opening cysteine and the closing phenylalanine or tryptophan. D genes are given only for firm matches. Size is stated for part of the rows, as once, few or many counts, or as a class when the clone is expanded.

len	d_gene	j_gene	v_gene	abundance	CDR3nt	CDR3aa
14	NA	TRBJ2-1	TRBV2	NA	TGTGCCAGCAGTGATCCGGGAACCTACAATGAGCAGTTCTTC	CASSDPGTYNEQFF
14	NA	TRBJ1-6	TRBV6-5	NA	TGTGCCAGCAGTTACGAGGGACAAGGGTCACCCCTCCACTTT	CASSYEGQGSPLHF
15	NA	TRBJ1-1	TRBV5-4	NA	TGTGCCAGCAGCCAGGTCGGGGTAAGGGACACTGAAGCTTTCTTT	CASSQVGVRDTEAFF
15	TRBD1	TRBJ1-2	TRBV30	NA	TGTGCCTGGAGTGTAGGTTTCGGGACAGGGCCTGGCTACACCTTC	CAWSVGFGTGPGYTF
13	NA	TRBJ2-5	TRBV7-3	NA	TGTGCCAGCAGCTTAACCCAGCAAGAGACCCAGTACTTC	CASSLTQQETQYF
13	NA	TRBJ1-2	TRBV5-6	NA	TGTGCCAGCAGCCCCAGGGCTGGGTATGGCTACACCTTC	CASSPRAGYGYTF
17	TRBD2	TRBJ2-1	TRBV7-8	once	TGTGCCAGCAGCATCTTGCGGGGTAGCGGGGGGGGCAATGAGCAGTTCTTC	CASSILRGSGGGNEQFF
16	NA	TRBJ2-3	TRBV7-2	few	TGTGCCAGCAGGCCGTGGGACTTTACTAGCACAGATACGCAGTATTTT	CASRPWDFTSTDTQYF
12	NA	TRBJ2-7	TRBV5-4	NA	TGTGCCAGCAGCTTCGGGAGATACGAGCAGTACTTC	CASSFGRYEQYF
11	NA	TRBJ2-5	TRBV20-1	NA	TGCAGTGCTCAGGGTACAAAGACCCAGTACTTC	CSAQGTKTQYF
16	NA	TRBJ2-7	TRBV19	few	TGTGCCAGTACTCTAAGGGGGGGAATTGAAACCTACGAGCAGTACTTC	CASTLRGGIETYEQYF
11	NA	TRBJ1-1	TRBV27	NA	TGTGCCAGCAGTTTATCCGGTGAAGCTTTCTTT	CASSLSGEAFF
13	TRBD1	TRBJ1-2	TRBV5-1	NA	TGCGCCAGCAGCCGGGACAGGGGCCTTGGCTACACCTTC	CASSRDRGLGYTF
16	NA	TRBJ1-1	TRBV6-6	NA	TGTGCCAGCAGCGGAGCGCGTTACAGGGATGGAACTGAAGCTTTCTTT	CASSGARYRDGTEAFF
15	NA	TRBJ2-1	TRBV6-1	many	TGTGCCAGCAGTGAATTCGCGGGGGCAAACAATGAGCAGTTCTTC	CASSEFAGANNEQFF
17	NA	TRBJ1-2	TRBV7-2	NA	TGTGCCAGCAGCTTAGGGGCAGGGGCCGGGCTTGGCTATGGCTACACCTTC	CASSLGAGAGLGYGYTF
13	NA	TRBJ1-5	TRBV9	NA	TGTGCCAGCAGCGCCGACACAAATCAGCCCCAGCATTTT	CASSADTNQPQHF
14	NA	TRBJ1-2	TRBV3-1/TRBV3-2	NA	TGTGCCAGCAGCCAAGATAATTCAGTCTATGGCTACACCTTC	CASSQDNSVYGYTF
12	NA	TRBJ2-7	TRBV7-2	NA	TGTGCCAGCAGCCCGAACACCTACGAGCAGTACTTC	CASSPNTYEQYF
16	NA	TRBJ2-7	TRBV11-2	NA	TGTGCCAGCAGCCCAGTCCAGGGTAGATTGGCCTACGAGCAGTACTTC	CASSPVQGRLAYEQYF
12	NA	TRBJ1-3	TRBV12-3/TRBV12-4	NA	TGTGCCAGCAGTTTTCGGGGAAACACCATATATTTT	CASSFRGNTIYF
21	NA	TRBJ1-5	TRBV21-1	NA	TGTGCCAGCAGCCGCGTCTTACTGGACAGGGTGGCGATGGTTCGCAATCAGCCCCAGCATTTT	CASSRVLLDRVAMVRNQPQHF
12	NA	TRBJ2-5	TRBV3-1/TRBV3-2	once	TGTGCCAGCAGCCCAGCTGAGGGGACCCAGTACTTC	CASSPAEGTQYF
16	TRBD2	TRBJ2-3	TRBV5-1	NA	TGCGCCAGCAGCGGCGGACTAGCGGGGGGCACAGATACGCAGTATTTT	CASSGGLAGGTDTQYF
14	NA	TRBJ2-1	TRBV18	NA	TGTGCCAGCTCACCGACGGGGGACTACAATGAGCAGTTCTTC	CASSPTGDYNEQFF
17	TRBD1	TRBJ1-4	TRBV12-5	NA	TGTGCTAGTGGTTTGGCTGGACAGGTTGCAACTAATGAAAAACTGTTTTTT	CASGLAGQVATNEKLFF
18	NA	TRBJ1-4	TRBV4-3	NA	TGCGCCAGCAGCCAAGAACCTTATGGGACACCCGATAGTGAAAAACTGTTTTTT	CASSQEPYGTPDSEKLFF
15	TRBD2	TRBJ2-1	TRBV4-1	NA	TGCGCCAGCAGCCAAGCTAGCGGGGAGAACAATGAGCAGTTCTTC	CASSQASGENNEQFF
15	NA	TRBJ1-6	TRBV19	NA	TGTGCCAGTAGTATCGTGGGGGGCTATAATTCACCCCTCCACTTT	CASSIVGGYNSPLHF
16	TRBD1	TRBJ1-2	TRBV4-1	NA	TGCGCCAGCAGCCAACCCAGACAGGGGGCTTACTATGGCTACACCTTC	CASSQPRQGAYYGYTF
14	TRBD2	TRBJ2-3	TRBV7-8	NA	TGTGCCACCGCACTAGCGGGGGGTACAGATACGCAGTATTTT	CATALAGGTDTQYF
14	TRBD2	TRBJ2-2	TRBV27	NA	TGTGCCACAAGACTAGCGGGGGGGACCGGGGAGCTGTTTTTT	CATRLAGGTGELFF
16	NA	TRBJ2-2	TRBV6-5	NA	TGTGCCAGCAGTTACCGGCAGGGGTGGTACACCGGGGAGCTGTTTTTT	CASSYRQGWYTGELFF
14	NA	TRBJ1-5	TRBV10-3	NA	TGTGCCATCAGCGGGGACACTAGCAATCAGCCCCAGCATTTT	CAISGDTSNQPQHF
18	TRBD2	TRBJ2-1	TRBV2	NA	TGTGCCAGTCACTTTCCCCTACTAGCGGGTGCGGCCTACAATGAGCAGTTCTTC	CASHFPLLAGAAYNEQFF
14	NA	TRBJ2-1	TRBV19	once	TGTGCCAGTAGTAATCGGGCGGGTACCAGTGAGCAGTTCTTC	CASSNRAGTSEQFF
15	NA	TRBJ1-2	TRBV11-2	NA	TGTGCCAGCAGCTTAGACTCACTCATAAACTATGGCTACACCTTC	CASSLDSLINYGYTF
13	TRBD2	TRBJ2-2	TRBV6-6	NA	TGTGCCAGCAGTCTAACTAGCGCCGGGGAGCTGTTTTTT	CASSLTSAGELFF
15	NA	TRBJ2-3	TRBV7-9	once	TGTGGCCTTCGTCAGAAGAGGGCTGAAACAGATACGCAGTATTTT	CGLRQKRAETDTQYF
18	TRBD2	TRBJ2-3	TRBV3-1/TRBV3-2	NA	TGTGCCAGCAGCCAAGAGGGTAGCGGGGGGGGTATAGCAGATACGCAGTATTTT	CASSQEGSGGGIADTQYF
16	NA	TRBJ2-2	TRBV14	NA	TGTGCCAGCAGCCAAGCCCCAGGAAGCAACACCGGGGAGCTGTTTTTT	CASSQAPGSNTGELFF
15	NA	TRBJ2-1	TRBV6-6	few	TGTGCCAGCAGCCAAAGCGACAGCTCCTACAATGAGCAGTTCTTC	CASSQSDSSYNEQFF
16	NA	TRBJ2-2	TRBV5-4	NA	TGTGCCAGCACCCCTGTAGAGGGGGTTAACACCGGGGAGCTGTTTTTT	CASTPVEGVNTGELFF
15	NA	TRBJ1-1	TRBV6-1	many	TGTGCCAGCAGTGAATTTTATGAGCGGAGCACTGAAGCTTTCTTT	CASSEFYERSTEAFF
16	NA	TRBJ2-1	TRBV7-3	NA	TGTGCCAGCAGCCCCCAGGACTGGTGGGGTGAGAATGAGCAGTTCTTC	CASSPQDWWGENEQFF
15	NA	TRBJ1-1	TRBV15	NA	TGTGCCACCAGCACTCCAGACAGGCCGAACACTGAAGCTTTCTTT	CATSTPDRPNTEAFF
15	TRBD1	TRBJ1-2	TRBV30	NA	TGTGCCTGGAGTGAGAGGAGGGCAGGGGGCGATGGCTACACCTTC	CAWSERRAGGDGYTF
17	TRBD1	TRBJ1-2	TRBV7-9	NA	TGTGCCAGCAGCACCAAACAACAGGGGCGCGCTAACTATGGCTACACCTTC	CASSTKQQGRANYGYTF
12	TRBD1	TRBJ1-4	TRBV12-3/TRBV12-4	NA	TGTGTGGAGGACAGGGCTAATGAAAAACTGTTTTTT	CVEDRANEKLFF
18	TRBD1	TRBJ2-7	TRBV4-2	once	TGTGCCAGCAGCCAAGAGTCCCTCACCACACAGGGGCGGTACGAGCAGTACTTC	CASSQESLTTQGRYEQYF
16	NA	TRBJ1-2	TRBV3-1/TRBV3-2	NA	TGTGCCAGCAGCCCTCGTGTTGGGCTATGGAACTATGGCTACACCTTC	CASSPRVGLWNYGYTF
15	NA	TRBJ2-5	TRBV4-2	NA	TGTGCCAGCAGCCAAGGGTTTGGGAGCGAAGAGACCCAGTACTTC	CASSQGFGSEETQYF
14	TRBD2	TRBJ2-2	TRBV6-5	NA	TGTGCCAGCAAAAGGGGACTAAACACCGGGGAGCTGTTTTTT	CASKRGLNTGELFF
15	TRBD1	TRBJ2-7	TRBV19	NA	TGTGCCAGTTCGATAGGACAGGGGCCCTCCTACGAGCAGTACTTC	CASSIGQGPSYEQYF
16	TRBD1	TRBJ1-2	TRBV3-1/TRBV3-2	NA	TGTGCCAGCAGCCAGCGGGACAGCCGAACATACTATGGCTACACCTTC	CASSQRDSRTYYGYTF
16	NA	TRBJ1-5	TRBV2	NA	TGTGCCAGCAGTGCCCTTGCCAGGGGTTGGAATCAGCCCCAGCATTTT	CASSALARGWNQPQHF
15	NA	TRBJ2-2	TRBV2	NA	TGTGCCAGCAGTGCCCCTGAGGTCGGCACCGGGGAGCTGTTTTTT	CASSAPEVGTGELFF
14	TRBD1	TRBJ1-1	TRBV27	NA	TGTGCCAGCAGCGATCAAAGGGACAGCCGTGAAGCTTTCTTT	CASSDQRDSREAFF
15	NA	TRBJ1-2	TRBV18	NA	TGTGCCAGCTCACCACCGTGGTCGCGCAACTATGGCTACACCTTC	CASSPPWSRNYGYTF